The entry below gives a single T cell receptor (beta chain) sequence along with its context. The germline gives CDR1 SQVTM, CDR2 ANQGSEA. CDR3 length equals 14 residues. Unmatched junction bases numbered 10, after V lost 6 bases and J lost 3 bases. The repertoire was sequenced with immunoSEQ multiplex PCR; TCRdb's copy has only in-frame clones and lacks some. The sample lists about 260,000 clones; 80% to 90% were seen once. These data come from a study of blood T cell repertoires in COVID-19. This clonotype originated in a man aged 30 to 45 with active or convalescent COVID-19. The sequencing input was peripheral blood. J is TRBJ2-7 and V is TRBV29-1, with TRBD1 matching 8 bases. The CDR3 DNA follows: TGCAGCGTCGTAGGACAGGGCCCCGGCTACGAGCAGTACTTC. The encoded protein is CSVVGQGPGYEQYF.